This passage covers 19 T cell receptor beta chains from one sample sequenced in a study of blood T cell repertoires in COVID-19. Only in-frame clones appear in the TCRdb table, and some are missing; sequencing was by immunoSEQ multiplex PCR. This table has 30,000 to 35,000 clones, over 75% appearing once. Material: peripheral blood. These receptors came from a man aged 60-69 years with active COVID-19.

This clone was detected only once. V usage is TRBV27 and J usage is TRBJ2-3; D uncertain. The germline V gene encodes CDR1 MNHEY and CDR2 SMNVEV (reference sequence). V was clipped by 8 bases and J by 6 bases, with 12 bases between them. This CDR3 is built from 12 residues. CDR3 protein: CASRHPPDTQYF. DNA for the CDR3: TGTGCCAGCCGACACCCCCCGGATACGCAGTATTTT.

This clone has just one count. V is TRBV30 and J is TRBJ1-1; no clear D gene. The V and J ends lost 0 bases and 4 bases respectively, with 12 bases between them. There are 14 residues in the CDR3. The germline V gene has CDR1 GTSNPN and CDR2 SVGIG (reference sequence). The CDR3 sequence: CAWSVLGGFTEAFF. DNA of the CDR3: TGTGCCTGGAGTGTACTCGGAGGGTTCACTGAAGCTTTCTTT.

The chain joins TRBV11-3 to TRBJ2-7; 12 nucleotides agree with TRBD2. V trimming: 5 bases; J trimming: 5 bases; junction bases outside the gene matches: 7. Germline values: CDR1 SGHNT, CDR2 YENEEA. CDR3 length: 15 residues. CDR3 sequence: CASSPRLAGVNEQYF. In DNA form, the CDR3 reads TGTGCCAGCAGCCCGCGACTAGCGGGAGTCAACGAGCAGTACTTC.

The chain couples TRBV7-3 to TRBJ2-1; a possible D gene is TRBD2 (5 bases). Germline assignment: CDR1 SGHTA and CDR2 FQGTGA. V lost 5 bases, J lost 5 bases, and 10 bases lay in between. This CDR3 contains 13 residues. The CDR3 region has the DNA TGTGCCAGCAGCAAGGACTGGAACAATGAGCAGTTCTTC. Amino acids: CASSKDWNNEQFF.

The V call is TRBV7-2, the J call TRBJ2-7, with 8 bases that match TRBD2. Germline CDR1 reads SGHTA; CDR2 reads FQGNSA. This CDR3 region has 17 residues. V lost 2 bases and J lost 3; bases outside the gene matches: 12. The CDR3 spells CASSLSGVGLDIYEQYF. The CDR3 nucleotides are TGTGCCAGCAGCTTATCCGGGGTGGGACTAGATATCTACGAGCAGTACTTC. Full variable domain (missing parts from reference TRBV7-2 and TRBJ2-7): GAGVSQSPSNKVTEKGKDVELRCDPISGHTALYWYRQSLGQGLEFLIYFQGNSAPDKSGLPSDRFSAERTGGSVSTLTIQRTQQEDSAVYLCASSLSGVGLDIYEQYFGPGTRLTVT.

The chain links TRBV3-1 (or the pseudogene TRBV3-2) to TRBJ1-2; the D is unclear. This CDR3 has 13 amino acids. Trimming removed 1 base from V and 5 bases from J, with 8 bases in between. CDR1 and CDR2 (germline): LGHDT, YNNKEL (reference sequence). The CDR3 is CASSQGLQYGYTF. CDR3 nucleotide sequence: TGTGCCAGCAGCCAAGGGCTACAGTATGGCTACACCTTC.

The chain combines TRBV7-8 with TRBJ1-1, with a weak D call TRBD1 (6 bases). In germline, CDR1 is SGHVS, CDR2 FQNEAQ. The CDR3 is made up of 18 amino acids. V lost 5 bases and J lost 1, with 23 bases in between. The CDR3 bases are TGTGCCAGCAGCCCCATACCCAGGACAGAGCTGGGGAACACTGAAGCTTTCTTT. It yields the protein CASSPIPRTELGNTEAFF. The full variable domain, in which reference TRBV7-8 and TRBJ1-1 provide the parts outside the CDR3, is GAGVSQSPRYKVAKRGQDVALRCDPISGHVSLFWYQQALGQGPEFLTYFQNEAQLDKSGLPSDRFFAERPEGSVSTLKIQRTQQEDSAVYLCASSPIPRTELGNTEAFFGQGTRLTVV.

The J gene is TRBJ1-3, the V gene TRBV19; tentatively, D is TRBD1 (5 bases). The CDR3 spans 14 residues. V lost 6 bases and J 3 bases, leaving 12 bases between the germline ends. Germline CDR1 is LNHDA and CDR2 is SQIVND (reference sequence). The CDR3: CASSPREFGNTIYF. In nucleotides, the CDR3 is TGTGCCAGTAGCCCCAGGGAATTTGGAAACACCATATATTTT.

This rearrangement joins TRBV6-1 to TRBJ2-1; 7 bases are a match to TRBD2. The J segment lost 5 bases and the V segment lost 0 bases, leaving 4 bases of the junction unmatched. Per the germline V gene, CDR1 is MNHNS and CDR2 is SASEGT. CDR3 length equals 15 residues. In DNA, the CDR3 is TGTGCCAGCAGTGAAGCGGGACTAAGCAACAATGAGCAGTTCTTC. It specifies CASSEAGLSNNEQFF.

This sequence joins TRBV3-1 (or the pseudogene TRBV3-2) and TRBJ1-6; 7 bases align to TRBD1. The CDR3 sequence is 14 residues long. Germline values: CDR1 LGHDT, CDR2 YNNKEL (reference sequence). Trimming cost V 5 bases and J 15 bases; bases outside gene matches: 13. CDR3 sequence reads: CASSARDSPPSLHF. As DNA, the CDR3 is TGTGCCAGCAGCGCCCGGGACAGCCCGCCTAGCCTCCACTTT.

The CDR3 spells CASSLMVGGQKDNEQFF. The CDR3 DNA follows: TGTGCCAGCAGCTTAATGGTGGGGGGACAGAAGGACAATGAGCAGTTCTTC. This chain connects TRBV5-5 to TRBJ2-1; the D gene is possibly TRBD1 (7 bases). Trimming cost V 2 bases and J 5 bases, with 20 bases left between them. CDR1 and CDR2 from the germline V gene are SGHKS and YYEKEE (reference sequence). The length of the CDR3 is 17 residues.

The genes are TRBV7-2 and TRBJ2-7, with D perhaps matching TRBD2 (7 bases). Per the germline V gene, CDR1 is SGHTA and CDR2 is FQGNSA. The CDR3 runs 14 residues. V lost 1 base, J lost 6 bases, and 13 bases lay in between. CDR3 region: CASSLDGGPGEQYF. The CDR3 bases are TGTGCCAGCAGCTTAGACGGGGGGCCAGGCGAGCAGTACTTC.

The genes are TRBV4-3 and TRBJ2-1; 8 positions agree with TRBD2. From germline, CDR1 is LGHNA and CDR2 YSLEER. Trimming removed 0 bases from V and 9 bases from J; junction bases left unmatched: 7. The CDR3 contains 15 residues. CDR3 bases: TGCGCCAGCAGCCAAGATTCGGGAGGGAAACGTGAGCAGTTCTTC. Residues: CASSQDSGGKREQFF.

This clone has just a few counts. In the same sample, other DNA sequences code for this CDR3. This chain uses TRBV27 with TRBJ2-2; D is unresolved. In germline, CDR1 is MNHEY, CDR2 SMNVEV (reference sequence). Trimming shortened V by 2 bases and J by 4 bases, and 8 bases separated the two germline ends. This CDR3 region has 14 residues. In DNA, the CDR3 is TGTGCCAGCAGTTTAGGAGCAAGCACCGGGGAGCTGTTTTTT. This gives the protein CASSLGASTGELFF.

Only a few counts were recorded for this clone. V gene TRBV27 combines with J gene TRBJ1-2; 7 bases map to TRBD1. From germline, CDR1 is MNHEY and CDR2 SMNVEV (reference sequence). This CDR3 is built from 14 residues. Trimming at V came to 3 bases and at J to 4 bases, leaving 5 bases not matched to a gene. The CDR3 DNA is TGTGCCAGCAGTTTGGACAGGCCCCCCTATGGCTACACCTTC. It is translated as CASSLDRPPYGYTF.

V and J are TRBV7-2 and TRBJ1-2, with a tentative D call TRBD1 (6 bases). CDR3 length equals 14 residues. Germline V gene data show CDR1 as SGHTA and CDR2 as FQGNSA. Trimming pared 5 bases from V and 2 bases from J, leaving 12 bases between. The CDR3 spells CASSPHRANYGYTF. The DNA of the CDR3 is TGTGCCAGCAGCCCCCACAGGGCAAACTATGGCTACACCTTC. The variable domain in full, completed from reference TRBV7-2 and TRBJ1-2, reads GAGVSQSPSNKVTEKGKDVELRCDPISGHTALYWYRQSLGQGLEFLIYFQGNSAPDKSGLPSDRFSAERTGGSVSTLTIQRTQQEDSAVYLCASSPHRANYGYTFGSGTRLTVV.

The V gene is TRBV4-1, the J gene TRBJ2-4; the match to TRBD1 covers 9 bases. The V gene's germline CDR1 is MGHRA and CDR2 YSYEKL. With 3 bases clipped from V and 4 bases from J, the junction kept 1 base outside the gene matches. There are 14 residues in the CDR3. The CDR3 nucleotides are TGCGCCAGCAGCCAGGGACAGGGAAAAAACATTCAGTACTTC. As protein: CASSQGQGKNIQYF.

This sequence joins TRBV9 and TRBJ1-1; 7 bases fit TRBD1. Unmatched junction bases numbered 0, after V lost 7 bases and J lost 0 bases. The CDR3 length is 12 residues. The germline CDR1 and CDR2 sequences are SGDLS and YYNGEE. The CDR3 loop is CASGTVNTEAFF. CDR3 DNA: TGTGCCAGCGGGACAGTGAACACTGAAGCTTTCTTT.

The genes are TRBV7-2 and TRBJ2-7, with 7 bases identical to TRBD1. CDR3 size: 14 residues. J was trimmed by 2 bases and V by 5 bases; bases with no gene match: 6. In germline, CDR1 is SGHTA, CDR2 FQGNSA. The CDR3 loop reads CASSTGQAPYEQYF. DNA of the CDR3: TGTGCCAGCAGCACAGGACAGGCGCCCTACGAGCAGTACTTC. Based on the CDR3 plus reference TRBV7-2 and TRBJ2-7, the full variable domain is GAGVSQSPSNKVTEKGKDVELRCDPISGHTALYWYRQSLGQGLEFLIYFQGNSAPDKSGLPSDRFSAERTGGSVSTLTIQRTQQEDSAVYLCASSTGQAPYEQYFGPGTRLTVT.